This paragraph covers one T cell receptor (beta chain) sequence. The sort gate was single viable CD3+CD4+CD8-CD45RO+ cells for memory CD4+ T cells. The method was immunoSEQ multiplex PCR; TCRdb's version includes in-frame clones alone and lacks a portion of them. Here the sample spans about 54,000 clones, 70% to 80% being singletons. This sample was included in a study of memory CD4+ T cells and cytomegalovirus serostatus. This CDR3 comprises 15 residues. Germline loops: CDR1 SGHDN, CDR2 FVKESK. The V and J ends lost 2 bases and 2 bases, in that order; junction bases with no gene match: 5. The specimen was memory CD4+ T cells from blood. This TCR was recovered from an adult in good health and CMV-seronegative. V gene TRBV14 combines with J gene TRBJ1-1; 7 nucleotides line up with TRBD1. The CDR3 DNA follows: TGTGCCAGCAGCCAACGGGACAGACCTAACACTGAAGCTTTCTTT. It codes for CASSQRDRPNTEAFF.